Listed below are T cell receptor beta chains from one sample, sequenced in a study of blood T cell repertoires in COVID-19. The repertoire was sequenced with immunoSEQ multiplex PCR; TCRdb's copy has only in-frame clones and lacks some. The sample contains approximately 84,000 clones, about 80% of which appear only once. The sample comprised peripheral blood. These receptors all stem from a man aged 45-65 years with active or convalescent COVID-19. Both conserved end residues are part of each CDR3. Fields, in order: clone size, V gene, J gene, D gene, CDR3 protein, CDR3 DNA. D genes are given only for firm matches. For some rows the clone size is stated as once, few or many, or as a class when expanded; others skip it.

abundance: NA; v_gene: TRBV6-4; j_gene: TRBJ2-1; d_gene: TRBD2; CDR3aa: CASSNDPGGNEQFF; CDR3nt: TGTGCCAGCAGTAACGACCCGGGAGGGAATGAGCAGTTCTTC
abundance: NA; v_gene: TRBV5-1; j_gene: TRBJ1-1; d_gene: TRBD1; CDR3aa: CASSIWTGGTEAFF; CDR3nt: TGCGCCAGCAGCATCTGGACAGGGGGGACTGAAGCTTTCTTT
abundance: NA; v_gene: TRBV11-2; j_gene: TRBJ2-5; d_gene: TRBD2; CDR3aa: CASSFTSGGGQETQYF; CDR3nt: TGTGCCAGCAGCTTTACTAGCGGGGGGGGTCAAGAGACCCAGTACTTC
abundance: few; v_gene: TRBV27; j_gene: TRBJ2-3; d_gene: NA; CDR3aa: CASSFSRAIPNSYTQYF; CDR3nt: TGTGCCAGCAGTTTTAGCAGGGCCATCCCCAACAGCTATACGCAGTATTTT
abundance: NA; v_gene: TRBV18; j_gene: TRBJ2-1; d_gene: NA; CDR3aa: CASSGPRKSWLGEQFF; CDR3nt: TGTGCCAGCTCAGGCCCCAGGAAGTCCTGGTTAGGTGAGCAGTTCTTC
abundance: NA; v_gene: TRBV19; j_gene: TRBJ1-5; d_gene: NA; CDR3aa: CASSMGGASRNQPQHF; CDR3nt: TGTGCCAGTAGTATGGGGGGGGCATCTCGCAATCAGCCCCAGCATTTT
abundance: NA; v_gene: TRBV5-4; j_gene: TRBJ2-1; d_gene: TRBD1; CDR3aa: CASSFGVGTGDNEQFF; CDR3nt: TGTGCCAGCAGCTTCGGAGTCGGGACAGGGGACAATGAGCAGTTCTTC
abundance: NA; v_gene: TRBV6-5; j_gene: TRBJ2-1; d_gene: NA; CDR3aa: CASSYLPGEQFF; CDR3nt: TGTGCCAGCAGTTACTTGCCCGGGGAGCAGTTCTTC
abundance: NA; v_gene: TRBV6-2/TRBV6-3; j_gene: TRBJ2-1; d_gene: TRBD2; CDR3aa: CASSYPLAGDNEQFF; CDR3nt: TGTGCCAGCAGTTACCCCTTAGCGGGGGACAATGAGCAGTTCTTC
abundance: NA; v_gene: TRBV18; j_gene: TRBJ2-3; d_gene: TRBD2; CDR3aa: CASSPAASGGGDTQYF; CDR3nt: TGTGCCAGCTCACCTGCGGCTAGCGGGGGGGGAGATACGCAGTATTTT
abundance: NA; v_gene: TRBV6-5; j_gene: TRBJ1-2; d_gene: NA; CDR3aa: CASSYSVEAYGYTF; CDR3nt: TGTGCCAGCAGTTACTCGGTAGAAGCATATGGCTACACCTTC
abundance: NA; v_gene: TRBV7-8; j_gene: TRBJ1-2; d_gene: TRBD1; CDR3aa: CASRGQGGYGYTF; CDR3nt: TGTGCCAGCAGGGGACAGGGAGGCTATGGCTACACCTTC
abundance: NA; v_gene: TRBV7-2; j_gene: TRBJ2-7; d_gene: NA; CDR3aa: CASSFDYSSYEQYF; CDR3nt: TGTGCCAGCAGCTTTGACTATAGCTCCTACGAGCAGTACTTC
abundance: few; v_gene: TRBV10-3; j_gene: TRBJ1-2; d_gene: TRBD1; CDR3aa: CAISFDRGDGYTF; CDR3nt: TGTGCCATCAGTTTTGACAGGGGGGACGGCTACACCTTC
abundance: once; v_gene: TRBV27; j_gene: TRBJ2-2; d_gene: TRBD2; CDR3aa: CASSLSPVWTSGGLNTGELFF; CDR3nt: TGTGCCAGCAGTTTAAGTCCGGTGTGGACTAGCGGGGGGCTGAACACCGGGGAGCTGTTTTTT
abundance: NA; v_gene: TRBV27; j_gene: TRBJ2-3; d_gene: NA; CDR3aa: CASSLTAGQDTDTQYF; CDR3nt: TGTGCCAGCAGTTTAACCGCGGGGCAGGACACAGATACGCAGTATTTT
abundance: NA; v_gene: TRBV6-5; j_gene: TRBJ2-3; d_gene: TRBD2; CDR3aa: CASSYSISGEQYF; CDR3nt: TGTGCCAGCAGTTACTCGATAAGCGGGGAGCAGTATTTT
abundance: once; v_gene: TRBV7-2; j_gene: TRBJ2-3; d_gene: NA; CDR3aa: CASSLGGYQGDTQYF; CDR3nt: TGTGCCAGCAGCCTGGGCGGCTATCAGGGAGATACGCAGTATTTT
abundance: NA; v_gene: TRBV6-5; j_gene: TRBJ1-1; d_gene: NA; CDR3aa: CASIAIQDTEAFF; CDR3nt: TGTGCCAGCATCGCCATACAAGACACTGAAGCTTTCTTT
abundance: few; v_gene: TRBV9; j_gene: TRBJ2-3; d_gene: NA; CDR3aa: CASSVGPSVTDTQYF; CDR3nt: TGTGCCAGCAGCGTAGGCCCCTCGGTCACAGATACGCAGTATTTT
abundance: NA; v_gene: TRBV7-3; j_gene: TRBJ1-2; d_gene: NA; CDR3aa: CASSLVPTVRDGYTF; CDR3nt: TGTGCCAGCAGCTTAGTACCGACAGTAAGAGATGGCTACACCTTC
abundance: NA; v_gene: TRBV4-1; j_gene: TRBJ2-2; d_gene: NA; CDR3aa: CASSPRQGATGELFF; CDR3nt: TGCGCCAGCAGCCCCCGGCAGGGTGCCACCGGGGAGCTGTTTTTT
abundance: NA; v_gene: TRBV6-5; j_gene: TRBJ2-2; d_gene: NA; CDR3aa: CASKLAAEAGELFF; CDR3nt: TGTGCCAGCAAGCTGGCCGCCGAGGCCGGGGAGCTGTTTTTT
abundance: NA; v_gene: TRBV11-2; j_gene: TRBJ1-2; d_gene: NA; CDR3aa: CASSLRSGDYGYTF; CDR3nt: TGTGCCAGCAGCTTACGGTCCGGGGACTATGGCTACACCTTC
abundance: NA; v_gene: TRBV19; j_gene: TRBJ2-3; d_gene: NA; CDR3aa: CASSAQTVLSTDTQYF; CDR3nt: TGTGCCAGTAGTGCCCAAACAGTTTTATCCACAGATACGCAGTATTTT
abundance: NA; v_gene: TRBV7-3; j_gene: TRBJ2-3; d_gene: TRBD1; CDR3aa: CASSSRDRGDTQYF; CDR3nt: TGTGCCAGCAGCTCCCGGGACAGGGGCGATACGCAGTATTTT
abundance: NA; v_gene: TRBV19; j_gene: TRBJ1-1; d_gene: NA; CDR3aa: CASSIGRGAEAFF; CDR3nt: TGTGCCAGTAGTATTGGCAGGGGCGCTGAAGCTTTCTTT
abundance: NA; v_gene: TRBV19; j_gene: TRBJ1-2; d_gene: NA; CDR3aa: CASSAGGQIYGYTF; CDR3nt: TGTGCCAGTAGTGCGGGGGGGCAGATATATGGCTACACCTTC
abundance: NA; v_gene: TRBV15; j_gene: TRBJ2-4; d_gene: NA; CDR3aa: CATSRGRLGFQYF; CDR3nt: TGTGCCACCAGCAGGGGACGACTAGGTTTTCAGTACTTC
abundance: once; v_gene: TRBV5-5; j_gene: TRBJ1-4; d_gene: NA; CDR3aa: CASSRSPGTSSEKLFF; CDR3nt: TGTGCCAGCAGCCGATCCCCGGGTACTTCGTCGGAAAAACTGTTTTTT
abundance: NA; v_gene: TRBV6-1; j_gene: TRBJ1-4; d_gene: TRBD1; CDR3aa: CASSVKQGARPTNEKLFF; CDR3nt: TGTGCCAGCAGTGTAAAACAGGGGGCGCGTCCAACTAATGAAAAACTGTTTTTT
abundance: NA; v_gene: TRBV6-6; j_gene: TRBJ2-7; d_gene: TRBD1; CDR3aa: CASKGQGAQVYEQYF; CDR3nt: TGTGCCAGCAAGGGACAGGGGGCGCAAGTTTACGAGCAGTACTTC
abundance: few; v_gene: TRBV20-1; j_gene: TRBJ2-7; d_gene: NA; CDR3aa: CSARGREQYF; CDR3nt: TGCAGTGCTAGGGGCCGCGAGCAGTACTTC
abundance: NA; v_gene: TRBV2; j_gene: TRBJ1-4; d_gene: NA; CDR3aa: CASRTDSEKLFF; CDR3nt: TGTGCCAGCAGGACCGACAGTGAAAAACTGTTTTTT
abundance: NA; v_gene: TRBV7-2; j_gene: TRBJ2-7; d_gene: TRBD2; CDR3aa: CASSLRASGALVVSEQYF; CDR3nt: TGTGCCAGCAGCTTAAGGGCTAGCGGGGCCCTGGTGGTGAGCGAGCAGTACTTC
abundance: NA; v_gene: TRBV7-3; j_gene: TRBJ2-7; d_gene: NA; CDR3aa: CASSLTGGQKFEEQYF; CDR3nt: TGTGCCAGCAGCTTAACGGGGGGACAGAAGTTCGAAGAGCAGTACTTC
abundance: NA; v_gene: TRBV7-9; j_gene: TRBJ1-1; d_gene: TRBD1; CDR3aa: CASSPGTDTEAFF; CDR3nt: TGTGCCAGCAGCCCTGGGACAGACACTGAAGCTTTCTTT
abundance: NA; v_gene: TRBV4-1; j_gene: TRBJ1-5; d_gene: NA; CDR3aa: CASSQDPLEGKWDQPQHF; CDR3nt: TGCGCCAGCAGCCAAGATCCCCTGGAGGGCAAATGGGATCAGCCCCAGCATTTT
abundance: NA; v_gene: TRBV6-5; j_gene: TRBJ2-2; d_gene: NA; CDR3aa: CASNRQGGTGELFF; CDR3nt: TGTGCCAGCAATCGGCAGGGGGGAACCGGGGAGCTGTTTTTT
abundance: NA; v_gene: TRBV5-5; j_gene: TRBJ2-3; d_gene: TRBD2; CDR3aa: CASSLPGLAGTDTQYF; CDR3nt: TGTGCCAGCAGCCTACCGGGACTAGCGGGAACAGATACGCAGTATTTT
abundance: NA; v_gene: TRBV5-8; j_gene: TRBJ2-5; d_gene: TRBD2; CDR3aa: CASSPTSGGVRETQYF; CDR3nt: TGTGCCAGCAGCCCGACTAGCGGGGGGGTAAGAGAGACCCAGTACTTC
abundance: NA; v_gene: TRBV9; j_gene: TRBJ1-5; d_gene: NA; CDR3aa: CASSVWGVGQPQHF; CDR3nt: TGTGCCAGCAGCGTTTGGGGAGTGGGTCAGCCCCAGCATTTT
abundance: NA; v_gene: TRBV14; j_gene: TRBJ2-7; d_gene: NA; CDR3aa: CASSLLGREPYF; CDR3nt: TGTGCCAGCAGCCTGCTTGGCAGGGAACCGTACTTC
abundance: NA; v_gene: TRBV19; j_gene: TRBJ1-5; d_gene: NA; CDR3aa: CASRKRETGNQPQHF; CDR3nt: TGTGCCAGTAGGAAAAGGGAGACGGGCAATCAGCCCCAGCATTTT
abundance: NA; v_gene: TRBV29-1; j_gene: TRBJ2-1; d_gene: TRBD2; CDR3aa: CSGGLADSYNEQFF; CDR3nt: TGCAGCGGAGGACTAGCGGACTCCTACAATGAGCAGTTCTTC
abundance: NA; v_gene: TRBV7-9; j_gene: TRBJ2-3; d_gene: NA; CDR3aa: CASSAQGLDTQYF; CDR3nt: TGTGCCAGCAGCGCTCAGGGATTAGATACGCAGTATTTT
abundance: NA; v_gene: TRBV7-2; j_gene: TRBJ2-7; d_gene: TRBD2; CDR3aa: CASSLEISGGSYEQYF; CDR3nt: TGTGCCAGCAGCTTAGAAATAAGCGGGGGCTCCTACGAGCAGTACTTC
abundance: NA; v_gene: TRBV3-1/TRBV3-2; j_gene: TRBJ2-4; d_gene: NA; CDR3aa: CASSQEILGPLLAKNIQYF; CDR3nt: TGTGCCAGCAGCCAAGAAATCTTAGGCCCACTACTAGCCAAAAACATTCAGTACTTC
abundance: once; v_gene: TRBV6-5; j_gene: TRBJ1-5; d_gene: NA; CDR3aa: CASRNRESQPQHF; CDR3nt: TGTGCCAGCAGGAACAGGGAGAGTCAGCCCCAGCATTTT
abundance: NA; v_gene: TRBV10-3; j_gene: TRBJ2-7; d_gene: NA; CDR3aa: CATGEDGSSYEQYF; CDR3nt: TGTGCCACGGGGGAGGACGGGAGCTCCTACGAGCAGTACTTC